Detailed here is one T cell receptor beta chain. Its antigen is unknown. This is likely a read error, given that the CDR3 carries no conserved phenylalanine or tryptophan at its end. The data originate from a study of tumor-infiltrating lymphocytes in primary liver carcinoma. Study overall: Per sample, productive TCRbeta reads numbered roughly 3.5 to 7.13 million, similar across tissue types. Regarding the study as a whole: Lower overlap was observed for tumor-adjacent and tumor-blood pairs relative to tumor region pairs.

Taking roughly 20-34 mg of unsorted bulk tissue, the authors co-extracted RNA and DNA. The investigators made TCR beta cDNA from approximately 500 ng total RNA, using a constant-region primer. Three rounds of nested multiplex PCR with slightly modified ARM-PCR produced TCR beta libraries. TCRdb redid the calling of the multiplex PCR reads with MiXCR, one entry per CDR3 protein. The data hold 65,000 to 90,000 distinct CDR3 sequences, with around 70% observed a single time. The receptor was isolated from a man in his forties or fifties with primary liver carcinoma and hepatitis B virus infection. The specimen was liver tumor tissue from sampling region 1. Subset here: tumor region T1, superior pole.

CDR3 sequence: CVSSFRGTNTEAFI. DNA of the CDR3: TGTGTCAGCAGTTTCAGGGGCACCAACACTGAAGCTTTCATT. The chain carries TRBV12-3 or TRBV12-4 and TRBJ1-1; a possible D gene is TRBD1 (6 bases). The CDR3 runs to 14 residues.